The 19 T cell receptor beta chains below all came from one sample that was sequenced in a study of vaccination effects on CD4 cells after COVID-19. Peptide-pool stimulation followed by sequencing identified expanded antigen-specific CD4+ clonotypes in the ViraFEST assay. Cells that had been cultured for approximately ten days were the source of isolated CD4+ T cells. The study found no prior SARS-CoV-2 infection in the vaccine recipients, who tested negative for nucleocapsid antibodies. Sequencing was performed with immunoSEQ multiplex PCR; in TCRdb, only in-frame clones are kept and a portion is missing. The data contain some 22,000 clones, roughly 80% of them singletons. Their specific antigens are unknown. The sample consisted of CD4+ T cells from PBMCs cultured with HCoV-NL63 spike peptides, taken before COVID-19 vaccination. The origin of the receptors is a human donor who received a COVID-19 vaccine.

V gene TRBV6-5 combines with J gene TRBJ1-2; a weak D match, TRBD1 (5 bases). Looked up from germline, CDR1 is MNHEY and CDR2 is SVGAGI. This CDR3 has 13 residues. V was pared by 2 bases and J by 6 bases, with 10 bases between. Here the CDR3 DNA reads TGTGCCAGCAGTTACGCCGCAGGGAATGGCTACACCTTC. Residues: CASSYAAGNGYTF.

CDR3 region: CATSRDRREQYF. The CDR3 coding sequence is TGTGCCACCAGCAGAGATCGGAGGGAGCAGTACTTC. The chain is built from TRBV15 and TRBJ2-7; tentatively, D is TRBD2 (5 bases). CDR3 size: 12 residues. Germline CDR1 LNHNV, CDR2 YYDKDF (reference sequence). V shed 0 bases and J shed 7 bases, with 7 bases lying between them.

The V gene is TRBV14, the J gene TRBJ1-3; D is uncertain. CDR3 length: 11 residues. Germline loops: CDR1 SGHDN, CDR2 FVKESK. Trimming removed 4 bases at V and 9 bases at J, with 7 bases between. The CDR3 DNA is TGTGCCAGCAGCCCCGCCTTCACCATATATTTT. This translates into CASSPAFTIYF. Drawing the rest from reference TRBV14 and TRBJ1-3, the complete variable domain is EAGVTQFPSHSVIEKGQTVTLRCDPISGHDNLYWYRRVMGKEIKFLLHFVKESKQDESGMPNNRFLAERTGGTYSTLKVQPAELEDSGVYFCASSPAFTIYFGEGSWLTVV.

This chain links TRBV14 with TRBJ1-3; TRBD1 is a possible D gene (6 bases). V shed 1 base and J shed 4 bases, with 20 bases lying between them. This CDR3 region has 18 residues. Germline-derived CDR1 and CDR2 are SGHDN and FVKESK. CDR3 sequence reads: CASSQVRTVKTPGNTIYF. For the CDR3, the DNA is TGTGCCAGCAGCCAAGTTCGGACAGTCAAGACCCCGGGAAACACCATATATTTT. The full variable domain, in which reference TRBV14 and TRBJ1-3 provide the parts outside the CDR3, is EAGVTQFPSHSVIEKGQTVTLRCDPISGHDNLYWYRRVMGKEIKFLLHFVKESKQDESGMPNNRFLAERTGGTYSTLKVQPAELEDSGVYFCASSQVRTVKTPGNTIYFGEGSWLTVV.

CDR3 residues: CAWSVLGNRRKIEAFF. The CDR3 region has the DNA TGTGCCTGGAGTGTACTTGGGAACAGGCGGAAGATTGAAGCTTTCTTT. The rearrangement uses TRBV30 and TRBJ1-1; TRBD1 is a possible D gene (5 bases). Germline CDR1 and CDR2: GTSNPN and SVGIG (reference sequence). The V end lost 0 bases, the J end lost 7 bases, and 21 bases lay between the germline ends. The CDR3 is 16 amino acids.

The chain links TRBV24-1 to TRBJ2-2; D might be TRBD2 (6 bases). CDR1 and CDR2 from the germline V gene are KGHDR and SFDVKD. This CDR3 comprises 15 residues. V dropped 5 bases and J dropped 2 bases, with 11 bases sitting between them. The CDR3 loop is CATSVLGTNTGELFF. For the CDR3, the DNA is TGTGCCACCAGTGTTCTCGGGACTAACACCGGGGAGCTGTTTTTT.

This sequence joins TRBV6-1 and TRBJ1-1; D is unclear. CDR1 is MNHNS and CDR2 is SASEGT in the germline V gene. Trimming removed 3 bases from V and 0 bases from J, with 8 bases in between. CDR3 length: 14 amino acids. This CDR3 is CASSDRAMNTEAFF. CDR3 DNA sequence: TGTGCCAGCAGTGATAGGGCTATGAACACTGAAGCTTTCTTT.

Here the CDR3 DNA reads TGTGCCAGTAGTATAGGACTAGCGGGCCACGAGCAGTACTTC. Its protein is CASSIGLAGHEQYF. The chain couples TRBV19 to TRBJ2-7; 10 positions agree with TRBD2. The CDR3 contains 14 residues. V shed 1 base and J 5 bases; nucleotides not matched to a gene: 2. Germline V gene lookup returns CDR1 LNHDA and CDR2 SQIVND (reference sequence).

The chain employs TRBV27 and TRBJ1-6; the D is unclear. V was pared by 2 bases and J by 9 bases, with 17 bases between. This CDR3 has 16 amino acids. Germline V gene data show CDR1 as MNHEY and CDR2 as SMNVEV (reference sequence). The CDR3 bases are TGTGCCAGCAGTTTAAAACCCGGTGCTGCAATTTCACCCCTCCACTTT. Translating gives CASSLKPGAAISPLHF.

The chain has TRBV6-5 and TRBJ2-3, with TRBD2 identical over 9 bases. Germline V lookup: CDR1 MNHEY, CDR2 SVGAGI. V lost 5 bases to trimming and J lost 6 bases; unmatched junction nucleotides: 9. The CDR3 is made up of 15 amino acids. The CDR3 nucleotides are TGTGCCAGCAGTACGGCGGGAGGGCGGTCCGATACGCAGTATTTT. Translating it yields CASSTAGGRSDTQYF.

In its sample, this clone was seen once. The chain joins TRBV19 to TRBJ2-3; D remains ambiguous. From germline, CDR1 is LNHDA and CDR2 SQIVND (reference sequence). This CDR3 is 18 amino acids long. V gave up 2 bases and J gave up 3 bases, with 21 bases separating them. Here the CDR3 DNA reads TGTGCCAGTAGTATACAAGCAGCCCAGACTGTAGGTACAGATACGCAGTATTTT. Protein: CASSIQAAQTVGTDTQYF.

This clone appeared a few times. J is TRBJ1-6 and V is TRBV3-1 (or the pseudogene TRBV3-2); D is undetermined. The germline V gene encodes CDR1 LGHDT and CDR2 YNNKEL (reference sequence). The CDR3 sequence is 13 residues long. The V and J ends lost 4 bases and 6 bases respectively, with 7 bases between them. The CDR3 sequence: CASSRESNSPLHF. Written as DNA, the CDR3 is TGTGCCAGCAGCCGTGAAAGTAATTCACCCCTCCACTTT.

The rearrangement joins TRBV7-9 to TRBJ2-1; no firm D call. Trimming cost V 5 bases and J 10 bases, with 12 bases left between them. CDR3 size: 12 residues. CDR1 and CDR2 (germline): SEHNR, FQNEAQ (reference sequence). The CDR3 region is CASSTLGNEQFF. For the CDR3, the DNA is TGTGCCAGCAGCACCCTTGGTAACGAGCAGTTCTTC.

This clone showed up just once. V gene TRBV3-1 (or the pseudogene TRBV3-2) combines with J gene TRBJ2-7; 10 bases match TRBD1. J gave up 2 bases and V 3 bases, and 7 bases lay outside the gene matches. The germline V gene has CDR1 LGHDT and CDR2 YNNKEL (reference sequence). CDR3 length: 16 amino acids. CDR3 bases: TGTGCCAGCAGCCAGGGGACAGGGACAGGGGCCTACGAGCAGTACTTC. It yields the protein CASSQGTGTGAYEQYF.

This clone was seen only a few times. V gene TRBV7-9 combines with J gene TRBJ2-4, with 9 bases identical to TRBD1. CDR1 and CDR2 (germline): SEHNR, FQNEAQ (reference sequence). The CDR3 extends over 15 amino acids. J gave up 1 base and V 4 bases, and 2 bases lay outside the gene matches. Here the CDR3 reads CASSSQGAAKNIQYF. The CDR3 region has the DNA TGTGCCAGCAGCTCACAGGGGGCGGCCAAAAACATTCAGTACTTC.

In its sample, this clone was seen once. The genes are TRBV5-1 and TRBJ2-3; no clear D gene. The CDR3 has 12 amino acids. The germline gives CDR1 SGHRS, CDR2 YFSETQ. The germline V and J ends were trimmed by 3 bases and 3 bases, with 5 bases remaining between them. The CDR3 DNA reads TGCGCCAGCAGCTCAAGTACAGATACGCAGTATTTT. It yields the protein CASSSSTDTQYF.

This clone has just a few counts. The genes are TRBV9 and TRBJ2-7, with a weak D call TRBD2 (5 bases). The germline V and J ends were trimmed by 4 bases and 4 bases, with 12 bases remaining between them. The CDR3 is 13 residues long. Germline V gene lookup returns CDR1 SGDLS and CDR2 YYNGEE. As DNA, the CDR3 is TGTGCCAGCAGCCGTAGGACTGGTTACGAGCAGTACTTC. It codes for CASSRRTGYEQYF.

This chain links TRBV2 with TRBJ1-6, with 8 bases fitting TRBD1. CDR3 length: 14 amino acids. Trimming at V came to 6 bases and at J to 9 bases, leaving 7 bases not matched to a gene. In germline, CDR1 is SNHLY, CDR2 FYNNEI. The CDR3 bases are TGTGCCAGCAGGAGGACAGGGTATGGTTCACCCCTCCACTTT. Translating gives CASRRTGYGSPLHF.

The gene calls are TRBV30 and TRBJ2-2, with TRBD1 matching over 7 bases. CDR1 is GTSNPN, CDR2 SVGIG, per germline (reference sequence). The J segment lost 2 bases and the V segment lost 3 bases, leaving 6 bases of the junction unmatched. The CDR3 covers 15 residues. The chain's CDR3 is CAWSVGQVNTGELFF. DNA for the CDR3: TGTGCCTGGAGCGTCGGACAGGTCAACACCGGGGAGCTGTTTTTT.